The 17 T cell receptor beta chains below come from one sample, sequenced in a study of blood T cells in healthy people across ages. Then a second PCR, running roughly 6 to 12 cycles, was carried out with a sample-barcoded 5' primer and a J-beta primer mix. One entry per CDR3 protein, called by TCRdb with MiXCR from the 5' RACE reads. The repertoire includes about 290,000 distinct CDR3 sequences, 27% of them detected once, and roughly 28% sits in the top ten. Material for sequencing was blood. These receptors came from a woman between 65 and 79 years old in good health.

This chain connects TRBV6-2 or TRBV6-3 to TRBJ2-7, with D tentatively TRBD2 (6 bases). CDR3 length: 15 amino acids. V lost 4 bases and J lost 0, with 13 bases in between. Germline CDR1 MNHEY, CDR2 SVGEGT. In DNA form, the CDR3 reads TGTGCCAGCAGTTTTACTAGCCAGAGCTCCTACGAGCAGTACTTC. Translating gives CASSFTSQSSYEQYF.

This chain connects TRBV12-3 or TRBV12-4 to TRBJ1-5; no clear D gene. V was shortened by 4 bases and J by 7 bases, with 11 bases between the two germline ends. CDR3 length equals 13 residues. The CDR3 region is CASSSREGQPQHF. DNA for the CDR3: TGTGCCAGCAGTTCCCGGGAGGGCCAGCCCCAGCATTTT.

This clonotype has more than one count but fewer than ten. The genes are TRBV7-6 and TRBJ1-4; TRBD1 matches at 8 bases. CDR1 and CDR2 from the germline V gene are SGHVS and FNYEAQ. This CDR3 contains 15 residues. J gave up 3 bases and V 8 bases, and 8 bases lay outside the gene matches. The CDR3 DNA reads as TGTGCCAGCGGAAGCAGGGGGCCGTCTAATGAAAAACTGTTTTTT. Protein product: CASGSRGPSNEKLFF. Full variable domain (missing parts from reference TRBV7-6 and TRBJ1-4): GAGVSQSPRYKVTKRGQDVALRCDPISGHVSLYWYRQALGQGPEFLTYFNYEAQQDKSGLPNDRFSAERPEGSISTLTIQRTEQRDSAMYRCASGSRGPSNEKLFFGSGTQLSVL.

A few counts support this clonotype. The chain is built from TRBV6-2 or TRBV6-3 and TRBJ1-5; no clear D gene. The germline V gene has CDR1 MNHEY and CDR2 SVGEGT. V gave up 11 bases and J gave up 4 bases, with 12 bases separating them. CDR3 size: 12 residues. The CDR3 spells CAASLMNQPQHF. CDR3 DNA sequence: TGTGCCGCCTCGCTGATGAATCAGCCCCAGCATTTT.

The DNA of the CDR3 is TGCAGTGCTAGAGTCCGGGACGGCAAAAACATTCAGTACTTC. As protein: CSARVRDGKNIQYF. The J gene is TRBJ2-4, the V gene TRBV20-1; tentatively, D is TRBD1 or TRBD2 (5 bases each). The CDR3 is made up of 14 amino acids. CDR1 is DFQATT and CDR2 is SNEGSKA in the germline V gene (reference sequence). The germline V and J ends were trimmed by 1 base and 3 bases, with 10 bases remaining between them.

This clonotype was found a few times. V gene TRBV3-1 combines with J gene TRBJ2-2; D not resolved. The CDR3 sequence is 12 residues long. CDR1 is LGHDT, CDR2 YNNKEL, per germline (reference sequence). Trimming took 3 bases from V and 5 from J, leaving 4 bases between them. DNA for the CDR3: TGTGCCAGCAGCCACTTGACCGGGGAGCTGTTTTTT. This translates into CASSHLTGELFF.

The chain recombines TRBV7-9 with TRBJ2-3; a weak D match, TRBD2 (6 bases). The CDR3 has 15 residues. Trimming left V 4 bases short and J 6 bases short, with 17 bases between. Per germline, CDR1 SEHNR and CDR2 FQNEAQ (reference sequence). CDR3 in DNA: TGTGCCAGCAGCTATGACAGAGCTAGCGCGGATACGCAGTATTTT. Its protein product is CASSYDRASADTQYF.

CDR3 protein: CSVEDPESEAFF. DNA of the CDR3: TGCAGCGTTGAGGACCCGGAGTCTGAAGCTTTCTTT. The rearrangement joins TRBV29-1 to TRBJ1-1, with D unclear. Germline CDR1 is SQVTM and CDR2 is ANQGSEA. CDR3 length: 12 residues. V lost 3 bases and J 6 bases, leaving 11 bases between the germline ends.

In its sample, this clonotype was seen a few times. The rearrangement links TRBV6-2 or TRBV6-3 to TRBJ2-7; no firm D call. The CDR3 spans 11 residues. V was shortened by 6 bases and J by 5 bases, with 8 bases between the two germline ends. Germline-derived CDR1 and CDR2 are MNHEY and SVGEGT. CDR3 sequence (DNA): TGTGCCAGCAGGAACCCGGACGAGCAGTACTTC. This translates into CASRNPDEQYF.

This sequence joins TRBV12-3 or TRBV12-4 and TRBJ1-1, with D maybe TRBD1 (5 bases). The ends were cut back, 7 bases at V and 3 bases at J, with 18 bases in the middle. There are 15 residues in the CDR3. The DNA of the CDR3 is TGTGCCAGCACCCCTATCGGGGGAGGAGACACTGAAGCTTTCTTT. Residues: CASTPIGGGDTEAFF.

The chain combines TRBV20-1 with TRBJ1-2; perhaps TRBD1 as D (6 bases). The CDR3 contains 16 residues. Between the trimmed V and J ends, which lost 6 bases and 3 bases, there was a span of 23 bases. CDR1 and CDR2 from the germline V gene are DFQATT and SNEGSKA (reference sequence). DNA for the CDR3: TGCAGTGCCCCTGACCGTCGGCAGGGGAAAGACTATGGCTACACCTTC. Translating it yields CSAPDRRQGKDYGYTF.

This clonotype was picked up a small number of times. The chain joins TRBV3-1 to TRBJ1-1; 8 nucleotides match TRBD1. CDR1 LGHDT and CDR2 YNNKEL come from the germline V gene (reference sequence). V lost 4 bases to trimming and J lost 3 bases; unmatched junction nucleotides: 7. The CDR3 is 15 residues long. The CDR3: CASSRSDREDTEAFF. As DNA, the CDR3 is TGTGCCAGCAGCCGATCGGACAGGGAGGACACTGAAGCTTTCTTT.

The sample holds many counts of this clonotype. The chain uses TRBV20-1 and TRBJ1-1; tentatively, D is TRBD1 (6 bases). Germline loops: CDR1 DFQATT, CDR2 SNEGSKA (reference sequence). This CDR3 has 12 residues. V was shortened by 3 bases and J by 7 bases, with 12 bases between the two germline ends. CDR3 region: CSASTGAGEAFF. In nucleotides, the CDR3 is TGCAGTGCTAGTACGGGGGCGGGTGAAGCTTTCTTT.

The V gene is TRBV4-1, the J gene TRBJ2-5; 7 bases fit TRBD1. The CDR3 length is 17 residues. The V segment lost 4 bases and the J segment 1 base; nucleotides outside the gene matches: 12. Germline V gene lookup returns CDR1 MGHRA and CDR2 YSYEKL. CDR3 residues: CASSLRPGQFLQETQYF. CDR3 nucleotides: TGCGCCAGCAGCCTGCGACCGGGACAGTTCCTCCAAGAGACCCAGTACTTC.

In this sample, this clonotype turned up once. CDR3 bases: TGTGCCAGCAGTTTCCTCGGTGGGACAGGGGACAATGAGCAGTTCTTC. Its protein product is CASSFLGGTGDNEQFF. The chain uses TRBV28 and TRBJ2-1; 10 nucleotides match TRBD1. V lost 3 bases, J lost 5 bases, and 7 bases stayed unmatched. CDR3 length: 16 residues. The germline V gene encodes CDR1 MDHEN and CDR2 SYDVKM. Full variable domain (rest looked up from reference TRBV28 and TRBJ2-1): DVKVTQSSRYLVKRTGEKVFLECVQDMDHENMFWYRQDPGLGLRLIYFSYDVKMKEKGDIPEGYSVSREKKERFSLILESASTNQTSMYLCASSFLGGTGDNEQFFGPGTRLTVL.

The V gene is TRBV4-1, the J gene TRBJ2-5, with 8 bases fitting TRBD2. The CDR3 extends over 15 amino acids. CDR1 and CDR2 (germline): MGHRA, YSYEKL. With 3 bases clipped from V and 2 bases from J, the junction kept 5 bases outside the gene matches. In DNA form, the CDR3 reads TGCGCCAGCAGCCAGGATAGCGGGGTTCAAGAGACCCAGTACTTC. Its protein product is CASSQDSGVQETQYF.

V usage is TRBV20-1 and J usage is TRBJ2-3; TRBD2 aligns across 12 bases. Unmatched junction bases numbered 7, after V lost 5 bases and J lost 4 bases. Germline V gene data show CDR1 as DFQATT and CDR2 as SNEGSKA (reference sequence). This CDR3 is 15 amino acids long. CDR3 in amino acids: CSAHSGTSGSDTQYF. For the CDR3, the DNA is TGCAGTGCTCATTCCGGGACTAGCGGGTCAGATACGCAGTATTTT.